Below are 15 T cell receptor beta chains sequenced from a single sample in a study of T cells in Graves' hyperthyroidism and ophthalmopathy. The TCR beta CDR3 regions underwent amplification using RNA transcripts as the source. First-round RT-PCR with HTBI primers amplified the TCR CDR3 region. MiXCR, run by TCRdb on the multiplex PCR reads, gives a single entry per CDR3 protein. This table holds roughly 280,000 distinct CDR3 sequences, over 15% found once. Sample: blood. The receptors shown here come from a woman aged 55-69 years with Graves' ophthalmopathy.

In the case of this clonotype: This may come from a read error, since a much larger clone is one base off. Here the CDR3 omits its conserved ending phenylalanine or tryptophan, so a read error is the likely source. This chain links TRBV7-9 with TRBJ1-1, with 9 bases identical to TRBD1. This CDR3 has 15 residues. Germline CDR1 SEHNR, CDR2 FQNEAQ (reference sequence). V lost 5 bases to trimming and J lost 3 bases; unmatched junction nucleotides: 7. This chain's CDR3 is CASSNPGQGDTEAFS. The CDR3 nucleotides read TGTGCCAGCAGCAACCCGGGACAGGGAGACACTGAAGCTTTCTCT.

The chain recombines TRBV29-1 with TRBJ1-4; 9 bases match TRBD1. The CDR3 is 13 residues long. V lost 6 bases and J lost 5; bases outside the gene matches: 4. Germline CDR1 and CDR2: SQVTM and ANQGSEA. The CDR3 is CSVAGTGNEKLFF. CDR3 bases: TGCAGCGTGGCCGGGACAGGGAATGAAAAACTGTTTTTT.

The sample holds many counts of this clonotype. The rearrangement joins TRBV11-2 to TRBJ2-7, with a weak D call TRBD2 (5 bases). The CDR3 consists of 13 residues. V dropped 0 bases and J dropped 6 bases, with 9 bases sitting between them. Germline CDR1 reads SGHAT; CDR2 reads FQNNGV. In DNA form, the CDR3 reads TGTGCCAGCAGCTTAGATCTGGACTTCGAGCAGTACTTC. It encodes CASSLDLDFEQYF.

The genes are TRBV12-5 and TRBJ1-3; D call uncertain. This CDR3 is 13 amino acids long. V shed 1 base and J shed 8 bases, with 9 bases lying between them. CDR1 LGHNT and CDR2 FRNRAP come from the germline V gene. The chain's CDR3 is CASGLDHGDTIYF. Written as DNA, the CDR3 is TGTGCTAGTGGTTTGGACCACGGGGACACCATATATTTT. Full variable domain (missing parts from reference TRBV12-5 and TRBJ1-3): DARVTQTPRHKVTEMGQEVTMRCQPILGHNTVFWYRQTMMQGLELLAYFRNRAPLDDSGMPKDRFSAEMPDATLATLKIQPSEPRDSAVYFCASGLDHGDTIYFGEGSWLTVV.

V and J are TRBV5-6 and TRBJ2-7; 11 bases fit TRBD2. Trimming cost V 3 bases and J 2 bases; bases outside gene matches: 10. Germline V lookup: CDR1 SGHDT, CDR2 YYEEEE. The CDR3 has 17 amino acids. The CDR3 DNA follows: TGTGCCAGCAGCTCCCCTACGGTACTAGCGGGGGCCTACGAGCAGTACTTC. Translating it yields CASSSPTVLAGAYEQYF. The full variable domain, in which reference TRBV5-6 and TRBJ2-7 provide the parts outside the CDR3, is DAGVTQSPTHLIKTRGQQVTLRCSPKSGHDTVSWYQQALGQGPQFIFQYYEEEERQRGNFPDRFSGHQFPNYSSELNVNALLLGDSALYLCASSSPTVLAGAYEQYFGPGTRLTVT.

For this clonotype: A much larger clone lies one base from this, so it may be a read error. V usage is TRBV2 and J usage is TRBJ2-5, with 7 bases lining up with TRBD1. CDR3 length equals 13 residues. CDR1 SNHLY and CDR2 FYNNEI come from the germline V gene. The CDR3 is CASSGTVQETRYF. For the CDR3, the DNA is TGTGCCAGCAGCGGGACAGTCCAAGAGACCCGGTACTTC.

J is TRBJ1-5 and V is TRBV19; D may be TRBD1 (6 bases). This CDR3 spans 15 amino acids. Germline V gene sequence: CDR1 LNHDA, CDR2 SQIVND (reference sequence). V was clipped by 6 bases and J by 1 base, with 13 bases between them. The CDR3 DNA sequence: TGTGCCAGTAGAAGACGACAGGACAGCAATCAGCCCCAGCATTTT. Protein: CASRRRQDSNQPQHF.

This clonotype was recorded once. The chain carries TRBV4-3 and TRBJ2-1; 7 positions agree with TRBD2. This CDR3 has 19 amino acids. Germline V gene data show CDR1 as LGHNA and CDR2 as YSLEER. The V segment lost 1 base and the J segment 3 bases; nucleotides outside the gene matches: 15. The DNA of the CDR3 is TGCGCCAGCAGCCAAGTTGAGGCGGGAGATAAGAGATTCTACAATGAGCAGTTCTTC. Amino acids: CASSQVEAGDKRFYNEQFF.

This chain links TRBV7-9 with TRBJ1-1; tentatively, D is TRBD1 (5 bases). Germline assignment: CDR1 SEHNR and CDR2 FQNEAQ (reference sequence). V was trimmed by 6 bases and J by 1 base, leaving 15 bases between them. The CDR3 length is 15 residues. CDR3 DNA: TGTGCCAGCAGTCGGGGCAGATACAAGAACACTGAAGCTTTCTTT. This sequence encodes CASSRGRYKNTEAFF.

This clonotype was recorded many times. This chain connects TRBV5-1 to TRBJ2-2; D gene ambiguous. This CDR3 region has 13 residues. Germline CDR1 and CDR2: SGHRS and YFSETQ. V was clipped by 4 bases and J by 6 bases, with 10 bases between them. The CDR3 DNA reads TGCGCCAGCAGCCTACCACCTGCCGGGGAGCTGTTTTTT. It translates to CASSLPPAGELFF.

This clonotype was seen many times. The chain uses TRBV18 and TRBJ1-4; D is ambiguous. Germline CDR1 KGHSH, CDR2 LQKENI. There are 15 residues in the CDR3. The V end was cut by 1 base, the J end by 0 bases, with 6 bases between. The CDR3, as DNA: TGTGCCAGCTCACCACGGGTGGCAACTAATGAAAAACTGTTTTTT. This translates into CASSPRVATNEKLFF.

This clonotype was counted a few times. The chain couples TRBV20-1 to TRBJ2-3, with 7 bases aligning to TRBD2. CDR1 DFQATT and CDR2 SNEGSKA come from the germline V gene (reference sequence). V lost 5 bases and J lost 6; bases outside the gene matches: 11. The length of the CDR3 is 14 residues. CDR3 sequence: CSAPGGSGWDTQYF. The CDR3 bases are TGCAGTGCTCCCGGCGGGAGTGGGTGGGATACGCAGTATTTT.

The V gene is TRBV5-8, the J gene TRBJ2-5; D gene unclear. The CDR3 runs to 12 residues. CDR1 and CDR2 (germline): SGHTS, YDEGEE. Trimming took 4 bases from V and 13 from J, leaving 17 bases between them. CDR3 sequence: CASSQPILPGYF. CDR3 bases: TGTGCCAGCAGCCAACCGATCCTCCCAGGGTACTTC.

This clonotype was seen repeatedly, ten times or more. The rearrangement links TRBV7-3 to TRBJ2-2; D may be TRBD2 (5 bases). The V end was cut by 4 bases, the J end by 3 bases, with 12 bases between. CDR1 and CDR2 from the germline V gene are SGHTA and FQGTGA. The CDR3 totals 15 residues. The CDR3 region has the DNA TGTGCCAGCAGCTACGACGGCGGGTACACCGGGGAGCTGTTTTTT. As protein: CASSYDGGYTGELFF.

This clonotype was seen ten or more times. The chain couples TRBV6-2 or TRBV6-3 to TRBJ1-5; possible D gene TRBD1, 6 bases. CDR3 length equals 13 residues. Looked up from germline, CDR1 is MNHEY and CDR2 is SVGEGT. V was trimmed by 8 bases and J by 3 bases, leaving 11 bases between them. The CDR3 nucleotides read TGTGCCAGCGCAGGACAGAACAATCAGCCCCAGCATTTT. Protein: CASAGQNNQPQHF.